These 31 T cell receptor beta chains share one sample of origin, sequenced in a study of shared clonotypes between healthy human individuals. Only in-frame clones appear in the TCRdb table, and some are missing; sequencing was by immunoSEQ multiplex PCR. The sample shows around 2.3 million clones, almost 96% of them seen only once. Sequences were obtained from naive CD4+ T cells sorted from blood. Subset defined: CD45RA+ positively selected. The receptors shown here come from a man between 18 and 29 years old in good health.

This chain links TRBV19 with TRBJ2-7; TRBD2 matches at 13 bases. The CDR3 sequence is 17 residues long. Trimming cost V 4 bases and J 1 base; bases outside gene matches: 7. Germline-derived CDR1 and CDR2 are LNHDA and SQIVND (reference sequence). This chain's CDR3 is CASSTLAGGPGSYEQYF. The CDR3 DNA follows: TGTGCCAGTAGTACACTAGCGGGAGGGCCAGGGTCCTACGAGCAGTACTTC.

The chain employs TRBV7-7 and TRBJ2-6, with TRBD2 matching over 7 bases. Germline V gene lookup returns CDR1 SSHAT and CDR2 FNYEAQ (reference sequence). The CDR3 is 15 residues long. CDR3 in DNA: TGTGCTACACGGGGAGGGATTACTGGGGCCAACGTCCTGACTTTC. Translated, it gives CATRGGITGANVLTF.

This clone was detected only once. CDR3 region: CASTPGGGRRTEAFF. Here the CDR3 DNA reads TGTGCCAGCACCCCCGGGGGGGGCCGTCGCACTGAAGCTTTCTTT. This chain connects TRBV5-6 to TRBJ1-1; the D gene is possibly TRBD1 (6 bases). This CDR3 region has 15 residues. V lost 6 bases to trimming and J lost 4 bases, with 19 bases between them. CDR1 SGHDT and CDR2 YYEEEE come from the germline V gene.

The gene calls are TRBV2 and TRBJ2-2; 14 bases align to TRBD2. Germline V gene sequence: CDR1 SNHLY, CDR2 FYNNEI. V was clipped by 5 bases and J by 6 bases; unmatched bases: 2. CDR3 length equals 15 residues. CDR3 protein: CASSPGLAGAGELFF. In DNA form, the CDR3 reads TGTGCCAGCAGTCCGGGACTAGCGGGAGCCGGGGAGCTGTTTTTT.

V gene TRBV6-6 combines with J gene TRBJ1-6, with D uncertain. The CDR3 is 15 residues long. Trimming pared 10 bases from V and 6 bases from J, leaving 19 bases between. CDR1 MNHNY and CDR2 SVGAGI come from the germline V gene (reference sequence). The CDR3 region has the DNA TGTGCCACAGCAGCTACTTTACCGACTAATTCACCCCTCCACTTT. Translation gives CATAATLPTNSPLHF.

The chain couples TRBV5-1 to TRBJ2-3; D uncertain. Germline loops: CDR1 SGHRS, CDR2 YFSETQ. V was trimmed by 0 bases and J by 1 base, leaving 9 bases between them. This CDR3 has 15 residues. CDR3 coding DNA: TGCGCCAGCAGCTTGGGAGGTTACCGCACAGATACGCAGTATTTT. It encodes CASSLGGYRTDTQYF.

This sequence joins TRBV6-5 and TRBJ1-2; TRBD1 is a possible D gene (6 bases). Between the trimmed V and J ends, which lost 4 bases and 3 bases, there was a span of 18 bases. CDR3 size: 16 residues. Looked up from germline, CDR1 is MNHEY and CDR2 is SVGAGI. CDR3 amino acids: CASSSLRGANDYGYTF. The DNA of the CDR3 is TGTGCCAGCAGTTCCCTCCGGGGGGCGAACGACTATGGCTACACCTTC.

On this clone: The sample has other DNA sequences that encode this CDR3 too. The chain uses TRBV18 and TRBJ1-3; D unresolved. From germline, CDR1 is KGHSH and CDR2 LQKENI. CDR3 length equals 15 residues. Trimming pared 3 bases from V and 0 bases from J, leaving 9 bases between. CDR3 bases: TGTGCCAGCTCACCGCAGGAAAGCTCTGGAAACACCATATATTTT. Translated: CASSPQESSGNTIYF.

On this clone itself: The identical CDR3 is also encoded by other nucleotide sequences in the sample. This chain links TRBV27 with TRBJ2-1; D possibly corresponds to TRBD2 (6 bases). CDR1 is MNHEY and CDR2 is SMNVEV in the germline V gene (reference sequence). The CDR3 spans 15 residues. The V end lost 6 bases, the J end lost 2 bases, and 14 bases lay between the germline ends. The CDR3 region is CASSLGDSPYNEQFF. CDR3 coding DNA: TGTGCCAGCAGCCTCGGGGACTCCCCCTACAATGAGCAGTTCTTC.

V and J are TRBV7-8 and TRBJ2-5, with a weak D call TRBD2 (5 bases). Trimming stripped 2 bases from V and 5 bases from J, with 12 bases between. There are 14 residues in the CDR3. The germline gives CDR1 SGHVS, CDR2 FQNEAQ. DNA for the CDR3: TGTGCCAGCAGCTTACGAGGGAAGATGGAGACCCAGTACTTC. It yields the protein CASSLRGKMETQYF.

The chain recombines TRBV30 with TRBJ2-4, with TRBD2 matching 7 bases. The CDR3 is made up of 16 amino acids. CDR1 is GTSNPN, CDR2 SVGIG, per germline (reference sequence). After removal of 0 bases from V and 1 base from J, the junction contained 6 bases not matched to a gene. CDR3 amino acids: CAWSVSGARAKNIQYF. For the CDR3, the DNA is TGTGCCTGGAGTGTAAGCGGGGCTCGGGCCAAAAACATTCAGTACTTC. The complete variable domain, with remaining parts taken from reference TRBV30 and TRBJ2-4, reads SQTIHQWPATLVQPVGSPLSLECTVEGTSNPNLYWYRQAAGRGLQLLFYSVGIGQISSEVPQNLSASRPQDRQFILSSKKLLLSDSGFYLCAWSVSGARAKNIQYFGAGTRLSVL.

The V call is TRBV30, the J call TRBJ1-3; no firm D call. CDR1 and CDR2 (germline): GTSNPN, SVGIG (reference sequence). V lost 3 bases and J lost 0, with 9 bases in between. This CDR3 has 14 residues. CDR3 DNA sequence: TGTGCCTGGAGGATCGCGGGCTCTGGAAACACCATATATTTT. Encoded protein: CAWRIAGSGNTIYF.

The chain links TRBV7-9 to TRBJ1-6; D is perhaps TRBD1 (6 bases). V lost 1 base and J 5 bases, leaving 6 bases between the germline ends. CDR1 SEHNR and CDR2 FQNEAQ come from the germline V gene (reference sequence). The CDR3 length is 14 residues. The chain's CDR3 is CASSLGQDNSPLHF. Written as DNA, the CDR3 is TGTGCCAGCAGCTTAGGACAGGATAATTCACCCCTCCACTTT.

The chain has TRBV6-6 and TRBJ1-1, with D unclear. Germline V gene lookup returns CDR1 MNHNY and CDR2 SVGAGI (reference sequence). The ends were cut back, 7 bases at V and 1 base at J, with 13 bases in the middle. CDR3 length: 14 amino acids. Here the CDR3 DNA reads TGTGCCAGCATGGAAGACCGAGAGAACACTGAAGCTTTCTTT. Protein: CASMEDRENTEAFF.

J is TRBJ1-1 and V is TRBV30; D might be TRBD1 (6 bases). In germline, CDR1 is GTSNPN, CDR2 SVGIG (reference sequence). The length of the CDR3 is 15 residues. Trimming stripped 0 bases from V and 1 base from J, with 12 bases between. CDR3 in amino acids: CAWSVHAGENTEAFF. The CDR3 nucleotides read TGTGCCTGGAGTGTTCACGCAGGGGAGAACACTGAAGCTTTCTTT.

This clone was seen once. This chain joins TRBV7-8 and TRBJ1-1; no clear D. Germline V CDR1 and CDR2: SGHVS, FQNEAQ. CDR3 length equals 13 residues. V was cut by 6 bases and J by 0 bases, with 8 bases left in between. This chain's CDR3 is CASRIGMNTEAFF. The CDR3 region has the DNA TGTGCCAGCAGGATTGGGATGAACACTGAAGCTTTCTTT.

The chain is built from TRBV12-2 and TRBJ1-4. TRBV12-2 is designated a pseudogene. CDR3 length: 16 amino acids. CDR3 residues: CASRLIRGPTNEKLFF. The CDR3 DNA sequence: TGTGCAAGTCGCTTAATCCGGGGACCAACTAATGAAAAACTGTTTTTT.

As regards this clone: The identical CDR3 is also encoded by other nucleotide sequences in the sample. V is TRBV5-1 and J is TRBJ1-2; tentatively, D is TRBD1 (6 bases). Germline values: CDR1 SGHRS, CDR2 YFSETQ. The CDR3 runs to 14 residues. V shed 0 bases and J shed 5 bases, with 11 bases lying between them. CDR3 sequence reads: CASSLEGDTYGYTF. DNA of the CDR3: TGCGCCAGCAGCTTGGAGGGGGACACGTATGGCTACACCTTC.

With regard to this clone: Distinct nucleotide sequences in the sample also encode this CDR3. The chain has TRBV29-1 and TRBJ2-7; D gene unclear. Per the germline V gene, CDR1 is SQVTM and CDR2 is ANQGSEA. This CDR3 is built from 12 residues. The ends were cut back, 6 bases at V and 0 bases at J, with 9 bases in the middle. The CDR3 sequence: CSVGDTSYEQYF. The DNA of the CDR3 is TGCAGCGTAGGAGACACCTCCTACGAGCAGTACTTC.

The J gene is TRBJ1-2, the V gene TRBV18; D possibly corresponds to TRBD1 (5 bases). From germline, CDR1 is KGHSH and CDR2 LQKENI. Trimming left V 4 bases short and J 2 bases short, with 11 bases between. The CDR3 covers 14 residues. CDR3 in DNA: TGTGCCAGCTCACAGCTAGACAGCAACTATGGCTACACCTTC. Translated, it gives CASSQLDSNYGYTF.

The chain combines TRBV18 with TRBJ2-7; 9 bases are shared with TRBD2. The CDR3 spans 15 residues. V lost 3 bases, J lost 4 bases, and 7 bases stayed unmatched. Germline loops: CDR1 KGHSH, CDR2 LQKENI. The CDR3 DNA sequence: TGTGCCAGCTCACCCTCCCTAGCGGGGAGTTACGAGCAGTACTTC. This gives the protein CASSPSLAGSYEQYF.

This clone occurred a few times. The gene calls are TRBV4-2 and TRBJ2-1; D ambiguous. Germline V gene data show CDR1 as LGHNA and CDR2 as YNFKEQ. CDR3 length equals 17 residues. With 1 base removed from V and 5 bases from J, the gap between germline ends came to 18 bases. The CDR3 spells CASSQVHGQAGDNEQFF. The CDR3 DNA is TGTGCCAGCAGCCAAGTGCACGGTCAAGCTGGAGACAATGAGCAGTTCTTC.

The V call is TRBV27, the J call TRBJ2-3; no clear D. V shed 2 bases and J shed 2 bases, with 11 bases lying between them. Germline values: CDR1 MNHEY, CDR2 SMNVEV (reference sequence). This CDR3 has 15 amino acids. CDR3 bases: TGTGCCAGCAGTTTACGGTTGCGGCCCACAGATACGCAGTATTTT. This sequence encodes CASSLRLRPTDTQYF.

The chain uses TRBV7-2 and TRBJ1-1; the match to TRBD1 covers 8 bases. V dropped 2 bases and J dropped 6; count of bases not matched to a gene: 5. Germline CDR1 reads SGHTA; CDR2 reads FQGNSA. This CDR3 region has 14 residues. The CDR3 reads CASSLQGAGPEAFF. CDR3 nucleotides: TGTGCCAGCAGCTTACAGGGGGCTGGACCTGAAGCTTTCTTT.

The chain links TRBV10-3 to TRBJ2-1, with 10 nucleotides matching TRBD2. Germline V gene sequence: CDR1 ENHRY, CDR2 SYGVKD. The CDR3 length is 15 residues. The ends lost 10 bases at V and 6 bases at J; junction bases unmatched: 12. The CDR3 sequence is CATAPLGLAFNEQFF. The DNA of the CDR3 is TGTGCCACCGCCCCTTTGGGACTAGCGTTCAATGAGCAGTTCTTC.

Points on this clone: Its ends do not fully match the called genes, so a read error is possible. The identical CDR3 is also encoded by other nucleotide sequences in the sample. The chain couples TRBV5-1 to TRBJ1-5; D might be TRBD1 (5 bases). Germline CDR1 and CDR2: SGHRS and YFSETQ. The CDR3 contains 14 residues. The CDR3 spells CASSLGTVNQPQHF. The CDR3 DNA sequence: TGCGCCAGCAGCCTGGGGACGGTAAATCAGCCCCAACATTTT.

This chain connects TRBV11-2 to TRBJ2-7; maybe TRBD2 (5 bases). The CDR3 totals 12 residues. V lost 8 bases to trimming and J lost 6 bases, with 14 bases between them. Germline V gene data show CDR1 as SGHAT and CDR2 as FQNNGV. This chain's CDR3 is CASRRGLLEQYF. DNA for the CDR3: TGTGCCAGCCGAAGAGGGCTCCTCGAGCAGTACTTC.

The chain has TRBV19 and TRBJ2-7; D not resolved. The CDR3 runs to 14 residues. With 1 base removed from V and 2 bases from J, the gap between germline ends came to 9 bases. Germline V lookup: CDR1 LNHDA, CDR2 SQIVND (reference sequence). CDR3 DNA: TGTGCCAGTAGTATAGCAGGCTCGACCTACGAGCAGTACTTC. Protein: CASSIAGSTYEQYF.

The rearrangement uses TRBV7-3 and TRBJ2-7; D is perhaps TRBD1 or TRBD2 (5 bases each). Germline CDR1 SGHTA, CDR2 FQGTGA. The CDR3 contains 15 residues. Trimming left V 2 bases short and J 2 bases short, with 13 bases between. CDR3 amino acids: CASSLQGPGTYEQYF. The CDR3 bases are TGTGCCAGCAGCTTACAGGGACCGGGGACCTACGAGCAGTACTTC.

The chain links TRBV27 to TRBJ2-7, with 13 nucleotides matching TRBD2. The length of the CDR3 is 16 residues. Germline V gene sequence: CDR1 MNHEY, CDR2 SMNVEV (reference sequence). Unmatched junction bases numbered 6, after V lost 5 bases and J lost 2 bases. CDR3 loop: CASSPGTSGVTYEQYF. Written as DNA, the CDR3 is TGTGCCAGCAGTCCAGGGACTAGCGGGGTAACCTACGAGCAGTACTTC.

J is TRBJ1-5 and V is TRBV6-5; 8 positions agree with TRBD1. Germline assignment: CDR1 MNHEY and CDR2 SVGAGI. This CDR3 has 16 residues. V shed 2 bases, J shed 4 bases, and the junction held 7 bases outside the gene matches. The CDR3 DNA sequence: TGTGCCAGCAGTTACGGACAGGGAGGAAAGAATCAGCCCCAGCATTTT. This sequence encodes CASSYGQGGKNQPQHF.